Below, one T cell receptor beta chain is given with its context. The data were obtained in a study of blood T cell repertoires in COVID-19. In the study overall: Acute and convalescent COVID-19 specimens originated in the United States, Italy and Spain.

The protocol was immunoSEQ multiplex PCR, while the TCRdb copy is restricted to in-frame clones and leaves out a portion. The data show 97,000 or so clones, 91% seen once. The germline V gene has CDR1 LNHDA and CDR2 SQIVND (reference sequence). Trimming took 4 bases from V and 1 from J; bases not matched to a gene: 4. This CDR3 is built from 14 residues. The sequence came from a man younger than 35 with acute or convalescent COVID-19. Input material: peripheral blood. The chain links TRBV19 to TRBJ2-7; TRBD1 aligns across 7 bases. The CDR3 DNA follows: TGTGCCAGTAGTAGCCGGGACAGATCCTACGAGCAGTACTTC. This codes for CASSSRDRSYEQYF.